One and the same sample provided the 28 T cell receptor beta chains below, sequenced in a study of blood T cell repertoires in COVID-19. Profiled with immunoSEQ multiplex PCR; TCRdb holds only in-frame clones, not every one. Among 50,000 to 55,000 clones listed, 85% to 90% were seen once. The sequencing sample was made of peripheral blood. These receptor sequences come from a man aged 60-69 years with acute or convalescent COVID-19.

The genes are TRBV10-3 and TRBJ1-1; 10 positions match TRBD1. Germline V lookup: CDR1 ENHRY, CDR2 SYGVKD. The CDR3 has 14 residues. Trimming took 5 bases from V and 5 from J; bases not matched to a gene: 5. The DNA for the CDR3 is TGTGCCATCAGTAAAGACAGGGGGCTAACTGAAGCTTTCTTT. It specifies CAISKDRGLTEAFF.

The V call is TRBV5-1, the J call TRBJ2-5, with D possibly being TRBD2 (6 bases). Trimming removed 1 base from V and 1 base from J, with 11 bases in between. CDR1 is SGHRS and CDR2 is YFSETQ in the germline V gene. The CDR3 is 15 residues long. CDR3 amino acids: CASSLLAGPQETQYF. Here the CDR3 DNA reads TGCGCCAGCAGCTTGTTGGCGGGACCCCAAGAGACCCAGTACTTC. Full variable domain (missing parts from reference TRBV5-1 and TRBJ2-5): KAGVTQTPRYLIKTRGQQVTLSCSPISGHRSVSWYQQTPGQGLQFLFEYFSETQRNKGNFPGRFSGRQFSNSRSEMNVSTLELGDSALYLCASSLLAGPQETQYFGPGTRLLVL.

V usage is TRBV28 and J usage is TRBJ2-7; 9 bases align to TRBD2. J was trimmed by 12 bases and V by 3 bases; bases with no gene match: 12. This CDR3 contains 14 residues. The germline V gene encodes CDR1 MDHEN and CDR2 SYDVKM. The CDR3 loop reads CASSFPGIAGVRYF. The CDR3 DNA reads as TGTGCCAGCAGTTTCCCCGGGATAGCGGGAGTCCGGTACTTC.

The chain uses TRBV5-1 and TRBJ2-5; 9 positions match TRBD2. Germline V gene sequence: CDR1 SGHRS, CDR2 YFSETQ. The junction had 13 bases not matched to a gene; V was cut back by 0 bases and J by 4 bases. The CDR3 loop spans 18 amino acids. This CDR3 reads CASSLAVLWLAGRETQYF. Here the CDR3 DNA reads TGCGCCAGCAGCTTGGCCGTACTTTGGCTAGCGGGACGAGAGACCCAGTACTTC.

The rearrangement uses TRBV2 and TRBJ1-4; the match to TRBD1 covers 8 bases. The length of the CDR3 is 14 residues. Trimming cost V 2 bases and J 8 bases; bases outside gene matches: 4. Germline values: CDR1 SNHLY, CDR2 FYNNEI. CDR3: CASSELPGGEKLFF. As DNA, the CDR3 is TGTGCCAGCAGTGAACTGCCAGGGGGCGAAAAACTGTTTTTT.

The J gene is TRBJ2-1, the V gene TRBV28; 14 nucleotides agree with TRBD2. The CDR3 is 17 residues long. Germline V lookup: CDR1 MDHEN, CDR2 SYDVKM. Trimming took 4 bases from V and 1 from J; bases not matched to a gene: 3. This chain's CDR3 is CASSSGLAGGSYNEQFF. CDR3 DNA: TGTGCCAGCAGTTCCGGACTAGCGGGAGGTTCCTACAATGAGCAGTTCTTC.

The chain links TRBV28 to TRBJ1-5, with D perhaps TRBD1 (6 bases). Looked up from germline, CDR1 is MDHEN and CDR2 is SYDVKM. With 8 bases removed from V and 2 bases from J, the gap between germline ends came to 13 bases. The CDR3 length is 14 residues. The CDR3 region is CASLLRGGNQPQHF. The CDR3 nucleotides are TGTGCCAGCCTGCTCAGGGGTGGCAATCAGCCCCAGCATTTT.

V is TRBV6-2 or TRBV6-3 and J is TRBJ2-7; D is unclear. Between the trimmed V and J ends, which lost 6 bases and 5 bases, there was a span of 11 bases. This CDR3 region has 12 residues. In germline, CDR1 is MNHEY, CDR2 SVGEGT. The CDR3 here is CASSPPSHEQYF. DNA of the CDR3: TGTGCCAGCAGCCCCCCGAGCCACGAGCAGTACTTC.

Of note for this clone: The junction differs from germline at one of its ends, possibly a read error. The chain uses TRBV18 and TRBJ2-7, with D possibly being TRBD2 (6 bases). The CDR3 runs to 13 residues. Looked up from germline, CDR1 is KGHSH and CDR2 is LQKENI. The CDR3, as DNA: TGTGCCAGCTCACCACCCCAGACTAGGGAGCGGTACTTC. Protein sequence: CASSPPQTRERYF.

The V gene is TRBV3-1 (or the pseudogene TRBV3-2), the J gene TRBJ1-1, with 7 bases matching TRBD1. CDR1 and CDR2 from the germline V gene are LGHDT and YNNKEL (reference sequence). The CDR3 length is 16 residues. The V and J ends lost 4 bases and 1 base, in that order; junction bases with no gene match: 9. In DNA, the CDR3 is TGTGCCAGCAGCCGTATTGGCTACAGGGGGAACACTGAAGCTTTCTTT. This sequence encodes CASSRIGYRGNTEAFF.

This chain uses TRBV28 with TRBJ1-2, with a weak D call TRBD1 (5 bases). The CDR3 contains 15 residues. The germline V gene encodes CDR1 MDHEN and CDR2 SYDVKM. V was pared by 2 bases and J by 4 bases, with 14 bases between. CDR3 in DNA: TGTGCCAGCAGTTTACTCGGACAAACTCGCTATGGCTACACCTTC. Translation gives CASSLLGQTRYGYTF.

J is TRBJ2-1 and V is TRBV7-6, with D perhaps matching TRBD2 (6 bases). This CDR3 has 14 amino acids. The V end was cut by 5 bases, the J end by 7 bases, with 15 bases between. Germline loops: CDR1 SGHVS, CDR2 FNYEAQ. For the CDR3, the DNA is TGTGCCAGCAGCCCTACTAGCAATCCTAATGAGCAGTTCTTC. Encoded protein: CASSPTSNPNEQFF.

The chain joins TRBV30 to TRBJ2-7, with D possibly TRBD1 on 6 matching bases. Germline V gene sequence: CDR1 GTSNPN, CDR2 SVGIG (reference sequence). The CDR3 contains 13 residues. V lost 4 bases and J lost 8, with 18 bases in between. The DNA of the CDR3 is TGTGCCTGGAAGGACAGCCTACGTGGTAAGCAGTACTTC. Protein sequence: CAWKDSLRGKQYF.

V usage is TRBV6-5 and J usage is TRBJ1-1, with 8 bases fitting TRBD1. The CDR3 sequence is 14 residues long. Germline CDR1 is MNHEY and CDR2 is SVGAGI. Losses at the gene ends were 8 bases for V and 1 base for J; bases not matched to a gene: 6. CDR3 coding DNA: TGTGCCAGCGTCTTCGGACAGGGGAACACTGAAGCTTTCTTT. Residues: CASVFGQGNTEAFF.

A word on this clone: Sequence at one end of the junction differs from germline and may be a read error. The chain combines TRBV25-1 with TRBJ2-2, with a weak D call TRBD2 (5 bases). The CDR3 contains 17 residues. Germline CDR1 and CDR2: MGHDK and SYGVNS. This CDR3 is CASSESPGPPEHRGAVF. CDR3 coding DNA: TGTGCCAGCAGTGAATCCCCTGGACCGCCGGAACACCGGGGAGCTGTTTTT.

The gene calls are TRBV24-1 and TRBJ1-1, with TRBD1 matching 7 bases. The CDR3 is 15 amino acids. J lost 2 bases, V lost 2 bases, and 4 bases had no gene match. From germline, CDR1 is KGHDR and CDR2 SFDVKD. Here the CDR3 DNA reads TGTGCCACCAGTGATTCGAACAGGGGCAACACTGAAGCTTTCTTT. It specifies CATSDSNRGNTEAFF.

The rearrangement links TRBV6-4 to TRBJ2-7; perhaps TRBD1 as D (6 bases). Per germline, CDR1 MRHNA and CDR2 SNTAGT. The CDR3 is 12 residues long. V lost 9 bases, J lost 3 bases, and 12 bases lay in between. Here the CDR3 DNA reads TGTGCCAGGCCAACGGACAGCTACGAGCAGTACTTC. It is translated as CARPTDSYEQYF.

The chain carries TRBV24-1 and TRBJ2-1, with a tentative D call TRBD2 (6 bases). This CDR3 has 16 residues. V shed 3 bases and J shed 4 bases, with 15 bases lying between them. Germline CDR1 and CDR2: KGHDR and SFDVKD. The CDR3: CATSDTAGAEYNEQFF. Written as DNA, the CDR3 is TGTGCCACCAGTGATACAGCGGGTGCTGAATACAATGAGCAGTTCTTC.

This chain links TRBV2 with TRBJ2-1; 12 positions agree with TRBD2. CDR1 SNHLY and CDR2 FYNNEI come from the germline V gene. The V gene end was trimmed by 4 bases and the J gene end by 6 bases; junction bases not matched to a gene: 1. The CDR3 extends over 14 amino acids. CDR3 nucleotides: TGTGCCAGCAGTGCGACTAGCGGGAGCAATGAGCAGTTCTTC. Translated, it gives CASSATSGSNEQFF. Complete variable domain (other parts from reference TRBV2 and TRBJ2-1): EPEVTQTPSHQVTQMGQEVILRCVPISNHLYFYWYRQILGQKVEFLVSFYNNEISEKSEIFDDQFSVERPDGSNFTLKIRSTKLEDSAMYFCASSATSGSNEQFFGPGTRLTVL.

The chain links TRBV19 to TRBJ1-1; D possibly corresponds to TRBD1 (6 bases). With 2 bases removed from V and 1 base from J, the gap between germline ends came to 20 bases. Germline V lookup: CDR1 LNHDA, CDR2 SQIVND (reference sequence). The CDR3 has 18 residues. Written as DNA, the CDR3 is TGTGCCAGTAGTATAATGGCGGGGGGCAAAGCTAGGAACACTGAAGCTTTCTTT. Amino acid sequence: CASSIMAGGKARNTEAFF. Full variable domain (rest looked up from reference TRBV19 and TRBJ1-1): DGGITQSPKYLFRKEGQNVTLSCEQNLNHDAMYWYRQDPGQGLRLIYYSQIVNDFQKGDIAEGYSVSREKKESFPLTVTSAQKNPTAFYLCASSIMAGGKARNTEAFFGQGTRLTVV.

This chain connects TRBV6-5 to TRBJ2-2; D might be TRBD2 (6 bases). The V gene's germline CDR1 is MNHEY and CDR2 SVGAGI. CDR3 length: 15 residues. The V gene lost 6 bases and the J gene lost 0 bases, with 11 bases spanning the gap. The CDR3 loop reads CASRASAANTGELFF. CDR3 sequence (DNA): TGTGCCAGCAGAGCTAGCGCAGCGAACACCGGGGAGCTGTTTTTT.

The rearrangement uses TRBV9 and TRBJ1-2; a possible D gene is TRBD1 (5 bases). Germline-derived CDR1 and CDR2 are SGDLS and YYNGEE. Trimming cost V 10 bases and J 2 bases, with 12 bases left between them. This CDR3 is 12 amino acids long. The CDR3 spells CAPRRGNYGYTF. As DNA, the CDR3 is TGTGCCCCCCGCCGGGGGAACTATGGCTACACCTTC.

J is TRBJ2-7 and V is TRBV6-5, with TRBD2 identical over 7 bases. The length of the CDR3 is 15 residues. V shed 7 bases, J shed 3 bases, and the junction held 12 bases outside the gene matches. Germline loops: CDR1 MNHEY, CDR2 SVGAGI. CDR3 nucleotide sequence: TGTGCCAGCACCACCCACCCTGGACTAGGCTACGAGCAGTACTTC. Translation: CASTTHPGLGYEQYF.

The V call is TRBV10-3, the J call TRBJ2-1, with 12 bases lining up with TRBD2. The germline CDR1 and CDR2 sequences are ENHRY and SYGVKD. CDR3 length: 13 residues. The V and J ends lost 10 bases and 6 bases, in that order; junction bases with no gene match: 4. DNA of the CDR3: TGTGCCACCCTAGCGGGAGGGACCAATGAGCAGTTCTTC. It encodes CATLAGGTNEQFF.

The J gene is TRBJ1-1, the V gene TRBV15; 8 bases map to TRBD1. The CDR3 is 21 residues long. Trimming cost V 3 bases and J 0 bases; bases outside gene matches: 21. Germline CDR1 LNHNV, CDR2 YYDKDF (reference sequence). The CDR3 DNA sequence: TGTGCCACCAGCAGGTTCAGGGGGCTACGGGGATTTTTGGGGATGAACACTGAAGCTTTCTTT. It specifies CATSRFRGLRGFLGMNTEAFF. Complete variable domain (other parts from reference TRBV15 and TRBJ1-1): DAMVIQNPRYQVTQFGKPVTLSCSQTLNHNVMYWYQQKSSQAPKLLFHYYDKDFNNEADTPDNFQSRRPNTSFCFLDIRSPGLGDTAMYLCATSRFRGLRGFLGMNTEAFFGQGTRLTVV.

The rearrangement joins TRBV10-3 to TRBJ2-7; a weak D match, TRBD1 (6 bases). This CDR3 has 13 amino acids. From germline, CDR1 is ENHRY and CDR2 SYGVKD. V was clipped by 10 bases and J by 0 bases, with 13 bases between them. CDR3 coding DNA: TGTGCCACTACCGCAGGGGACTCCTACGAGCAGTACTTC. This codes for CATTAGDSYEQYF.

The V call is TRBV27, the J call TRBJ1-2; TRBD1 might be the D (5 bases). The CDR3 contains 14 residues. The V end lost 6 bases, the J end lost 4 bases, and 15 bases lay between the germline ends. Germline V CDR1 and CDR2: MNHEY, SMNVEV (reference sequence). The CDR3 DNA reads TGTGCCAGCAGCCCTTCGGGGGGAACCTATGGCTACACCTTC. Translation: CASSPSGGTYGYTF.

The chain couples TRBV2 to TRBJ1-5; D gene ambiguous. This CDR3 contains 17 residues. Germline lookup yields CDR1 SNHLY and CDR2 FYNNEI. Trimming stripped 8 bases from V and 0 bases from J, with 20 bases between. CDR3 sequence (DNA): TGTGCCAGCCGGAGGCTCTCAAGGTTGGATAGCAATCAGCCCCAGCATTTT. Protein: CASRRLSRLDSNQPQHF.